This TCR beta chain is from a study of tumor-infiltrating lymphocytes in localized non-small cell lung cancer. Turning to the study itself: Some samples were collected after neoadjuvant chemotherapy; smokers, never-smokers and several histologies were included. Tumor tissue and non-adjacent uninvolved lung came from each patient. Overall study findings and caveats: Available tissue quantity limited TCR sequencing to a patient subset. Tumors had more T cell infiltration than uninvolved lung, per TCRbeta sequencing and CD3 counts.

Germline V gene lookup returns CDR1 SGHAT and CDR2 FQNNGV. Losses at the gene ends were 5 bases for V and 1 base for J; bases not matched to a gene: 13. The CDR3 extends over 18 amino acids. Repertoires were generated with immunoSEQ multiplex PCR, while TCRdb's copy carries only in-frame clones and drops some. The sample records 3,000 to 4,500 clones, around 64% being singletons. This clone showed up just a few times. Antigen unknown. The J gene is TRBJ2-3, the V gene TRBV11-2; 9 bases fit TRBD2. Specimen: uninvolved lung tissue not adjacent to the tumor. This clonotype originated in a human donor with non-small cell lung cancer. CDR3 in DNA: TGTGCCAGCAGCCGCCGAAGCCCTAGCGGGGAACGCACAGATACGCAGTATTTT. It is translated as CASSRRSPSGERTDTQYF.